Listed below are T cell receptor beta chains from one sample, sequenced in a study of blood T cell repertoires in COVID-19. The table came from immunoSEQ multiplex PCR; TCRdb's copy has only in-frame clones and leaves some out. The top ten hold roughly 3% of the sample, which has about 200,000 clones, around 87% seen once. The source material was peripheral blood. The receptors stem from a man aged 55 to 70 with acute or convalescent COVID-19. Each CDR3 is given with its conserved first and last residue. The order of the fields is V gene, D gene, J gene, clone size, CDR3 protein, CDR3 DNA. D genes are given only for firm matches. For some rows the clone size is stated as once, few or many, or as a class when expanded; others skip it.

>TRBV7-8|TRBD1|TRBJ2-2|-
CASSLGQGPNTGELFF
TGTGCCAGCAGCCTTGGACAGGGGCCTAACACCGGGGAGCTGTTTTTT
>TRBV5-4|TRBD1|TRBJ2-5|-
CASSWLPGQGNEETQYF
TGTGCCAGCAGCTGGTTGCCGGGACAGGGAAACGAGGAGACCCAGTACTTC
>TRBV6-2/TRBV6-3|TRBD2|TRBJ2-1|-
CASSYSVSGGGGSYNEQFF
TGTGCCAGCAGTTACTCGGTTAGCGGGGGGGGAGGGTCCTACAATGAGCAGTTCTTC
>TRBV6-5|TRBD1|TRBJ1-6|once
CASRGQLYNSPLHF
TGTGCCAGCAGGGGACAGTTATATAATTCACCCCTCCACTTT
>TRBV4-3|TRBD1|TRBJ2-7|-
CASSQHGTGDYEQYF
TGCGCCAGCAGCCAACACGGGACAGGGGATTACGAGCAGTACTTC
>TRBV5-1|-|TRBJ1-2|-
CASSLAGQDYGHTF
TGCGCCAGCAGCTTGGCCGGGCAGGACTATGGCCACACCTTC
>TRBV4-2|-|TRBJ2-3|-
CASSQDGHTSSTDTQYF
TGTGCCAGCAGCCAAGATGGGCACACCAGTAGCACAGATACGCAGTATTTT
>TRBV27|-|TRBJ2-7|-
CASLPRTGHLKYEQYF
TGTGCCAGCCTCCCCCGAACAGGACATCTGAAATACGAGCAGTACTTC
>TRBV6-2/TRBV6-3|TRBD2|TRBJ2-1|-
CASSPAYSAGGNNNEQFF
TGTGCCAGCAGTCCCGCTTACTCCGCGGGGGGGAACAACAATGAGCAGTTCTTC
>TRBV6-5|-|TRBJ1-4|-
CASKSWATNEKLFF
TGTGCCAGCAAGAGTTGGGCCACTAATGAAAAACTGTTTTTT
>TRBV7-2|-|TRBJ1-2|-
CASSLARAPGGYTF
TGTGCCAGCAGCTTAGCCAGGGCCCCAGGCGGCTACACCTTC
>TRBV6-1|TRBD1|TRBJ1-1|-
CASSDDRVLIDTEAFF
TGTGCCAGCAGTGATGACAGGGTGTTAATTGACACTGAAGCTTTCTTT
>TRBV6-4|TRBD1|TRBJ2-1|-
CASSRAPGQGGNEQFF
TGTGCCAGCTCCCGGGCCCCGGGACAGGGGGGTAATGAGCAGTTCTTC
>TRBV6-6|-|TRBJ2-5|-
CASSQPGLLQETQYF
TGTGCCAGCAGTCAACCAGGACTTCTACAAGAGACCCAGTACTTC
>TRBV6-1|TRBD1|TRBJ1-6|-
CASSESGTGVSPLHF
TGTGCCAGCAGTGAATCCGGGACAGGGGTATCACCCCTCCACTTT
>TRBV27|-|TRBJ1-1|once
CASSLRGFTEAFF
TGTGCCAGCAGTTTACGGGGGTTCACTGAAGCTTTCTTT
>TRBV5-1|-|TRBJ1-1|few
CASSLARNTEAFF
TGCGCCAGCAGCTTGGCCCGGAACACTGAAGCTTTCTTT
>TRBV21-1|-|TRBJ1-2|many
CASSKLGRGPYGYTF
TGTGCCAGCAGCAAATTGGGCAGGGGGCCCTATGGCTACACCTTC
>TRBV30|-|TRBJ1-2|-
CAWSRGHMNYGYTF
TGTGCCTGGAGTAGGGGACACATGAACTATGGCTACACCTTC
>TRBV7-9|-|TRBJ1-1|-
CASSLPRDTEAFF
TGTGCCAGCAGCTTACCCAGGGACACTGAAGCTTTCTTT
>TRBV7-2|-|TRBJ1-4|-
CASSLSQATNEKLFF
TGTGCCAGCAGCTTATCGCAGGCAACTAATGAAAAACTGTTTTTT
>TRBV18|-|TRBJ2-2|-
CASSQLALSNTGELFF
TGTGCCAGCTCACAACTAGCCCTATCGAACACCGGGGAGCTGTTTTTT
>TRBV18|TRBD1|TRBJ2-7|-
CASSPSTGAYEQYF
TGTGCCAGCTCACCTTCGACAGGGGCCTACGAGCAGTACTTC
>TRBV11-2|TRBD1|TRBJ2-5|-
CASSSHVKGALETQYF
TGTGCCAGCAGCTCCCACGTGAAGGGGGCTTTGGAGACCCAGTACTTC
>TRBV11-3|TRBD1|TRBJ1-1|-
CASSPGTENTEAFF
TGTGCCAGCAGCCCCGGGACAGAGAACACTGAAGCTTTCTTT